This TCR beta chain was profiled in a study of T cell responses to AZD1222 COVID-19 vaccine (dated by TCRdb to the early 2020s). The study in broad terms: A total of about 240 trial participants underwent TCR sequencing, of whom some 210 received two doses of AZD1222 and some 25 received two doses of the MenACWY control vaccine. Enrollment into the trials was organized by age into subgroups of 18-55, 56-69 and 70-plus years, and those subgroups contained about 150, 27 and 61 TCR-sequenced participants, respectively.

Here is what the overall study found, with its caveats: The 56-69-year group was small, and its depth increase did not reach significance, likely because of low power. Because no day 14 peak-response samples were available, repertoires were characterized only after the peak T cell response. Spike-specific TCR breadth and depth rose significantly after two AZD1222 doses compared with day 0 and with MenACWY recipients. Participants were mostly white British and included more females than males, and it was suggested by the authors that clonal diversity may have been underestimated. Conclusions about previously exposed vaccinees are limited, since just five or six AZD1222 recipients were seropositive for SARS-CoV-2 at baseline. Reportedly, close to half of the unique spike-specific TCRs recognized epitopes lying outside the regions that are mutated in the B.1.351 and B.1.1.7 variants. The vaccine-associated CD4 TCRs covered the entire spike protein, and the dominant responses fell in regions 160-218 and 743-854.

This specimen's time point label, interpreted: about 28 days (+/-7) after the second vaccine dose. AZD1222 recipients with second doses at about 4 weeks or about 12 weeks were pooled, because spike-specific TCR depth and breadth did not differ between schedules. Vaccinee samples were obtained from the UK trials COV001 and COV002, which included a single-blind randomized controlled phase 2/3 trial of AZD1222 (ChAdOx1 nCoV-19) in healthy adults. Trial participant PBMC samples were collected at day 0 and day 28 after the second dose for TCRbeta chain sequencing. A remark on this clone: Its cognate antigen has yet to be identified. Per-nucleotide qualities are absent, and no much larger clonotype sits a single base away.

The CDR3 regions of human TCRbeta chains were analyzed by immunosequencing. The study's processing was this. TCRs in the repertoires were compared against a reference library of SARS-CoV-2-specific TCRs that had been generated with the MIRA antigen-specificity platform. Breadth meant the fraction of unique TCRs that were SARS-CoV-2-associated, whereas depth meant the fraction of total T cells that were SARS-CoV-2-associated. Each spike-specific TCR was assigned to its reactive spike region and to a CD4 or CD8 class using the MIRA data. Log10-transformed breadth and depth values were compared by one-way ANOVA with Sidak's multiple comparisons tests. TCRdb provides this immuneACCESS table in a form limited to in-frame rearrangements. Some clones are lacking; in checked studies, under half of them reflect an unresolved V gene, and why the rest are absent is not known. V and J calls plus clone size are reproduced from that table; the DNA served to infer D and trimming. The table for this sample lists approximately 130,000 clones; 84% of them were counted only once. The top ten hold about 26% of the sample.

The sample in question was peripheral blood, obtained 28 days after the second AZD1222 dose. This TCR came from an adult who received the AZD1222 COVID-19 vaccine.

This receptor carries the CDR3 CASSIEGFYGYTF. The base sequence is TGTGCCAGTAGTATCGAGGGATTTTACGGCTACACCTTC. The V and J genes are TRBV19 and TRBJ1-2; no D gene can be assigned with confidence. The germline ends are 13 bases apart after V is trimmed by 3 bases and J by 8 bases. From a lookup of the germline V gene (reference sequence), CDR1 and CDR2 are LNHDA and SQIVND. The CDR3 runs 13 residues from the cysteine to the phenylalanine. This entry keeps only the CDR3 DNA: 39 bases, framed from base 1.